Shown below are 12 T cell receptor beta chains from a single sample sequenced in a study of somatic mutations in cytotoxic T cells in rheumatoid arthritis. Measured with immunoSEQ multiplex PCR; TCRdb has only the in-frame clones, and not every one. The repertoire includes 15,000 to 20,000 clones, about 80% of them detected once, and 8% to 11% sits in the top ten. The sequenced sample was CD8+ T cells sorted from blood. The origin of the receptors is a woman in her forties or fifties in good health.

V gene TRBV28 combines with J gene TRBJ1-2; 8 bases are shared with TRBD1. V lost 6 bases and J lost 8; bases outside the gene matches: 11. CDR1 is MDHEN, CDR2 SYDVKM, per germline. CDR3 size: 14 residues. The DNA of the CDR3 is TGTGCCAGCAGACCTGGACAGGGAGGCCAGGGCTACACCTTC. It translates to CASRPGQGGQGYTF.

This chain joins TRBV19 and TRBJ1-5; unclear D gene. V was cut by 2 bases and J by 4 bases, with 6 bases left in between. Germline assignment: CDR1 LNHDA and CDR2 SQIVND (reference sequence). The CDR3 extends over 13 amino acids. The CDR3, as DNA: TGTGCCAGTAGTATATACGGGAATCAGCCCCAGCATTTT. This gives the protein CASSIYGNQPQHF.

Written as DNA, the CDR3 is TGTGCCAGCAGCGCCCCCGGGACAGGGCCTGGGGATGAGCAGTTCTTC. Translated, it gives CASSAPGTGPGDEQFF. V usage is TRBV9 and J usage is TRBJ2-1; 9 bases fit TRBD1. The CDR3 is made up of 16 amino acids. V lost 3 bases to trimming and J lost 8 bases; unmatched junction nucleotides: 12. Germline V gene sequence: CDR1 SGDLS, CDR2 YYNGEE.

The gene calls are TRBV7-3 and TRBJ2-1, with TRBD2 matching 10 bases. The length of the CDR3 is 15 residues. Per the germline V gene, CDR1 is SGHTA and CDR2 is FQGTGA. After removal of 2 bases from V and 8 bases from J, the junction contained 6 bases not matched to a gene. The CDR3 loop reads CASSLLSGGEDEQFF. In DNA, the CDR3 is TGTGCCAGCAGCTTATTAAGCGGGGGGGAGGATGAGCAGTTCTTC.

The chain uses TRBV10-3 and TRBJ2-7; 7 nucleotides align to TRBD1. J was trimmed by 5 bases and V by 10 bases; bases with no gene match: 5. CDR1 and CDR2 (germline): ENHRY, SYGVKD. CDR3 length: 11 amino acids. CDR3 protein: CATKQGNEQYF. The CDR3 bases are TGTGCCACGAAACAGGGGAACGAGCAGTACTTC.

This clone was picked up one time. The J gene is TRBJ2-2, the V gene TRBV30; 7 bases line up with TRBD1. The germline gives CDR1 GTSNPN, CDR2 SVGIG (reference sequence). V trimming: 2 bases; J trimming: 5 bases; junction bases outside the gene matches: 14. The CDR3 contains 17 residues. CDR3 nucleotides: TGTGCCTGGAGTCCCACCAGGGGACACAGGGGAACCGGGGAGCTGTTTTTT. Its protein product is CAWSPTRGHRGTGELFF.

CDR3 protein: CASTSGATGELFF. DNA of the CDR3: TGTGCCAGCACTAGCGGGGCCACCGGGGAGCTGTTTTTT. The rearrangement joins TRBV6-5 to TRBJ2-2, with 9 positions matching TRBD2. The CDR3 runs 13 residues. CDR1 and CDR2 from the germline V gene are MNHEY and SVGAGI. J lost 4 bases, V lost 7 bases, and 1 base had no gene match.

The chain has TRBV29-1 and TRBJ2-1; D call uncertain. Germline CDR1 and CDR2: SQVTM and ANQGSEA. The CDR3 totals 15 residues. V was shortened by 0 bases and J by 2 bases, with 11 bases between the two germline ends. The CDR3 loop reads CSVEDPPTAYNEQFF. CDR3 sequence (DNA): TGCAGCGTTGAAGATCCACCTACTGCCTACAATGAGCAGTTCTTC.

The V call is TRBV7-9, the J call TRBJ2-1; D possibly uses TRBD1 or TRBD2 (7 bases each). With 10 bases removed from V and 6 bases from J, the gap between germline ends came to 16 bases. The CDR3 sequence is 13 residues long. Germline CDR1 SEHNR, CDR2 FQNEAQ (reference sequence). Here the CDR3 reads CATWEGAGNEQFF. DNA for the CDR3: TGTGCCACGTGGGAGGGGGCCGGCAATGAGCAGTTCTTC.

This chain links TRBV6-5 with TRBJ1-3, with TRBD1 identical over 7 bases. After removal of 6 bases from V and 2 bases from J, the junction contained 4 bases not matched to a gene. Looked up from germline, CDR1 is MNHEY and CDR2 is SVGAGI. The CDR3 is 14 residues long. The CDR3: CASRTGIAGNTIYF. For the CDR3, the DNA is TGTGCCAGCAGGACAGGGATAGCTGGAAACACCATATATTTT.

The V and J genes are TRBV20-1 and TRBJ2-7; D remains unclear. V was pared by 6 bases and J by 3 bases, with 9 bases between. The CDR3 length is 11 residues. Looked up from germline, CDR1 is DFQATT and CDR2 is SNEGSKA (reference sequence). The CDR3 nucleotides read TGCAGTGCCCCGAGAGGCTACGAGCAGTACTTC. Its translation is CSAPRGYEQYF.

The genes are TRBV4-1 and TRBJ2-2; no definite D call. This CDR3 comprises 12 residues. The germline CDR1 and CDR2 sequences are MGHRA and YSYEKL. V lost 2 bases and J lost 8, with 6 bases in between. The CDR3 nucleotides are TGCGCCAGCAGCCAACTACCGGGGGAGCTGTTTTTT. Translated, it gives CASSQLPGELFF.